This T cell receptor beta chain originates from a study of shared T cell receptors in the human thymus. V lost 8 bases and J 3 bases, leaving 13 bases between the germline ends. The CDR3 is 13 residues long. In germline, CDR1 is MNHNS, CDR2 SASEGT. TCRdb's copy holds only in-frame clones and misses some; the assay was immunoSEQ multiplex PCR. The table records 700,000 or so clones, 80% to 90% of them present only once. The same sample was also studied in work on human thymus T cells. That paper notes: Resections were taken during corrective heart surgery, and the thymus tissue came from these.

The chain uses TRBV6-1 and TRBJ2-5, with D unclear. This sequence was found in a girl under two years old with a congenital heart defect. The source material was thymocytes. CDR3: CASARTIEETQYF. For the CDR3, the DNA is TGTGCCAGCGCTAGAACTATTGAAGAGACCCAGTACTTC.